This T cell receptor (beta chain) was recovered during a study of blood T cell repertoires in COVID-19. Trimming removed 3 bases at V and 8 bases at J, with 25 bases between. Germline lookup yields CDR1 MDHEN and CDR2 SYDVKM. The CDR3 has 17 residues. Method: immunoSEQ multiplex PCR; TCRdb's copy keeps in-frame clones and lacks some. Of about 280,000 clones listed, around 90% are singletons. This clonotype was sampled from a young woman with acute COVID-19. The V call is TRBV28, the J call TRBJ1-2; D is unresolved. Sequencing used PBMCs or T cells enriched from blood (not recorded which). CDR3 nucleotides: TGTGCCAGCAGTTTGCGTGTCGGAGGGCCGGAGAAAGAGGGCTACACCTTC. It translates to CASSLRVGGPEKEGYTF.